The clone carrying this T cell receptor beta chain was picked up one time. The CDR3 extends over 15 amino acids. The V end lost 0 bases, the J end lost 3 bases, and 9 bases lay between the germline ends. In germline, CDR1 is MNHEY, CDR2 SVGAGI. This record comes from a study of OX40 agonist ivuxolimab in advanced cancers. Study-wide background: The drug used for patients, ivuxolimab, was an agonistic anti-OX40 (CD134) antibody.

The repertoire was sequenced with immunoSEQ multiplex PCR; TCRdb's copy has only in-frame clones and lacks some. The sample shows about 28,000 clones, around 85% of them seen only once. Specimen: CD4+ or CD8+ T cells sorted from blood, collected in a trial of the OX40 agonist ivuxolimab. The chain employs TRBV6-5 and TRBJ1-5, with no clear D. The clonotype originates from an adult with an advanced solid tumor such as melanoma, head and neck, liver or kidney cancer. The CDR3 loop is CASSYSDGNNQPQHF. CDR3 DNA: TGTGCCAGCAGTTACTCAGACGGGAACAATCAGCCCCAGCATTTT.